The next 2 T cell receptor beta chains were all read from a single sample in a study of cytomegalovirus exposure and HLA in healthy donors. In the PCR, 60 Vbeta and 13 Jbeta primers were used. The method was immunoSEQ multiplex PCR; TCRdb's version includes in-frame clones alone and lacks a portion of them. The data hold fewer than 200,000 clones, with roughly 79% observed a single time. The source material was PBMCs. The receptors shown here come from a middle-aged man in good health and CMV-seropositive.

This chain joins TRBV29-1 and TRBJ2-7; 8 bases are a match to TRBD1. Unmatched junction bases numbered 8, after V lost 4 bases and J lost 6 bases. The germline gives CDR1 SQVTM, CDR2 ANQGSEA. The CDR3 totals 13 residues. In DNA form, the CDR3 reads TGCAGCGTTGGGCGGGACAGGTCCGCCGAGCAGTACTTC. It translates to CSVGRDRSAEQYF.

The chain employs TRBV7-3 and TRBJ2-1, with D hard to call. The CDR3 spans 13 residues. Trimming took 5 bases from V and 6 from J, leaving 11 bases between them. Germline assignment: CDR1 SGHTA and CDR2 FQGTGA. CDR3 sequence (DNA): TGTGCCAGCAGCCCCGCTACCCCCAATGAGCAGTTCTTC. Its translation is CASSPATPNEQFF.